Sequencing of this T cell receptor beta chain was carried out in a study of blood T cell repertoires in COVID-19. Overall study context: The United States, Italy and Spain provided the acute and convalescent COVID-19 samples.

The protocol was immunoSEQ multiplex PCR, while the TCRdb copy is restricted to in-frame clones and leaves out a portion. The table shows approximately 200,000 clones, with about 86% occurring only once. CDR3 length equals 15 residues. Germline V gene lookup returns CDR1 MNHEY and CDR2 SVGAGI. The V gene lost 6 bases and the J gene lost 3 bases, with 18 bases spanning the gap. The receptor was isolated from a man aged 55-75 years who had recovered from COVID-19. Sequenced material: peripheral blood. The V gene is TRBV6-5, the J gene TRBJ2-7, with D possibly TRBD1 on 6 matching bases. DNA of the CDR3: TGTGCCAGCAGCCGCTCCGGGACAACCGACTACGAGCAGTACTTC. Its protein product is CASSRSGTTDYEQYF.